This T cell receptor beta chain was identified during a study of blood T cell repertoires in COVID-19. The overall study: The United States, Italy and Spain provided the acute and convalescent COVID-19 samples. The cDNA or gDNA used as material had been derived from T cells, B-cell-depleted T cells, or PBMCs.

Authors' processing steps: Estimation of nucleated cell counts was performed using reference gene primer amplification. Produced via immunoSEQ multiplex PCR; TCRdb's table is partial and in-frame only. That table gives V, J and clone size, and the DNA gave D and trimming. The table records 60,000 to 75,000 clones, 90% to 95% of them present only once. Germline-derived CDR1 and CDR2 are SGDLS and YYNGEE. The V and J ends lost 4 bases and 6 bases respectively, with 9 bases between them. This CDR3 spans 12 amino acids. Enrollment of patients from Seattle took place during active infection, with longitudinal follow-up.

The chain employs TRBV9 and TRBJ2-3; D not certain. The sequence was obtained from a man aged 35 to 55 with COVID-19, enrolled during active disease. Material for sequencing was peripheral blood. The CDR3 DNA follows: TGTGCCAGCAGCTACGACGGGGATACGCAGTATTTT. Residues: CASSYDGDTQYF.